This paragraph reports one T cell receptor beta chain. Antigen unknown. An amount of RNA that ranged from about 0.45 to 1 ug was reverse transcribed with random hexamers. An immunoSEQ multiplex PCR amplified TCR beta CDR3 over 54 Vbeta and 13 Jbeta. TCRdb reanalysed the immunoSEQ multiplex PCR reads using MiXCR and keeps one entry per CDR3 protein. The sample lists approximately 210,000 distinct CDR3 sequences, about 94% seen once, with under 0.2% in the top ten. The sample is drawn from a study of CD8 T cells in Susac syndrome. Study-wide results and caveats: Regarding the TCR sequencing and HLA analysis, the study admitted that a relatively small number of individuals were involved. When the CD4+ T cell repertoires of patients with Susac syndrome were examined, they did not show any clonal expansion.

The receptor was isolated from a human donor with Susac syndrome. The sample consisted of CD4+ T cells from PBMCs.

The CDR3 region is CASTFRDSHTGELFF. DNA for the CDR3: TGTGCCAGCACCTTCCGGGACAGTCACACCGGGGAGCTGTTTTTT. The V gene is TRBV27, the J gene TRBJ2-2; TRBD1 matches 7 bases. The CDR3 covers 15 residues. Germline V gene lookup returns CDR1 MNHEY and CDR2 SMNVEV (reference sequence). The V and J ends lost 7 bases and 3 bases, in that order; junction bases with no gene match: 8.